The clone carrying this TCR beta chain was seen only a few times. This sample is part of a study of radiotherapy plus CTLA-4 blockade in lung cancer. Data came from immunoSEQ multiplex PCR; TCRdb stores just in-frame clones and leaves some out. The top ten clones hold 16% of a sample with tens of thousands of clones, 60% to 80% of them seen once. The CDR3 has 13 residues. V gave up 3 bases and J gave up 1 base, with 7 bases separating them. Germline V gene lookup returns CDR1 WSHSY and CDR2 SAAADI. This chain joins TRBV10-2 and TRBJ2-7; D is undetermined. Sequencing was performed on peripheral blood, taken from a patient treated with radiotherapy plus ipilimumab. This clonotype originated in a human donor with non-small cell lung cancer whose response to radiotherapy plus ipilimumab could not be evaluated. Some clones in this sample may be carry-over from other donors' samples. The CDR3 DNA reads TGCGCCAGCAGTGAAGCCGTATCCTACGAGCAGTACTTC. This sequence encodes CASSEAVSYEQYF.